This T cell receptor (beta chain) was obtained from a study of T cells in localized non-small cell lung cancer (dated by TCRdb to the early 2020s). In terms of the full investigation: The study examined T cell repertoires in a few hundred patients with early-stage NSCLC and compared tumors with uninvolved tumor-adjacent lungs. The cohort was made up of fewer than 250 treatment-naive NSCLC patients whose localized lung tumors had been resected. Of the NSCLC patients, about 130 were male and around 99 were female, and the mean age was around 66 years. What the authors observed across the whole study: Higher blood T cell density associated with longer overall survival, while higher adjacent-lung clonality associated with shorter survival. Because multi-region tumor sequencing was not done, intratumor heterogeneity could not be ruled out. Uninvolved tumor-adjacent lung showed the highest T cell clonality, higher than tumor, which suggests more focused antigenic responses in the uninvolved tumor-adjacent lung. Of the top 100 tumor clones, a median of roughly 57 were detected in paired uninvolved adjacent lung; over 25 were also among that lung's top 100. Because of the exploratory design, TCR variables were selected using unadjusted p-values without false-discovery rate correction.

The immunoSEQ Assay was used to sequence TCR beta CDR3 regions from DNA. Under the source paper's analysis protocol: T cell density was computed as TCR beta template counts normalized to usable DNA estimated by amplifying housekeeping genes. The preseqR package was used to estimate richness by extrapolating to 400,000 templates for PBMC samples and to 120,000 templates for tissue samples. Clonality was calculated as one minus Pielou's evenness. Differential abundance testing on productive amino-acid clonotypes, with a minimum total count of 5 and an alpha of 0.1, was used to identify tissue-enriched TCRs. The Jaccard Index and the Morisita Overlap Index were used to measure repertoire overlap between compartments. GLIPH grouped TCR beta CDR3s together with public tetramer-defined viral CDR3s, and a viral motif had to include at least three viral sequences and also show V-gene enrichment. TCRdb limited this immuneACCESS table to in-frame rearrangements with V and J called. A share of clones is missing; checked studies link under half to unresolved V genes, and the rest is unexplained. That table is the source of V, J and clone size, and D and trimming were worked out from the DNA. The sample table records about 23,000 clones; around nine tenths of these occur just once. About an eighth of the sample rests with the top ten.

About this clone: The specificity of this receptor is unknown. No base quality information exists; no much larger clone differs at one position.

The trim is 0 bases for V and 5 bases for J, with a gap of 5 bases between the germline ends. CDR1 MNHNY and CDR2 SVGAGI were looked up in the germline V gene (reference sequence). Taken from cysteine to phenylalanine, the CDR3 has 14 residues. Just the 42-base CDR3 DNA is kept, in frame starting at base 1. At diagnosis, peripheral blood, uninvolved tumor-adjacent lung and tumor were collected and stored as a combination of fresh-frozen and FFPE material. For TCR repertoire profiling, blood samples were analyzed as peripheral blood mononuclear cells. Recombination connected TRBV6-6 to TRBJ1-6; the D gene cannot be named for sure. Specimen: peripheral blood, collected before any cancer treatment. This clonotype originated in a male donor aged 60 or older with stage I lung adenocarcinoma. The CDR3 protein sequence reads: CASSYSINNSPLHF. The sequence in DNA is TGTGCCAGCAGTTACTCGATAAATAATTCACCCCTCCACTTT.